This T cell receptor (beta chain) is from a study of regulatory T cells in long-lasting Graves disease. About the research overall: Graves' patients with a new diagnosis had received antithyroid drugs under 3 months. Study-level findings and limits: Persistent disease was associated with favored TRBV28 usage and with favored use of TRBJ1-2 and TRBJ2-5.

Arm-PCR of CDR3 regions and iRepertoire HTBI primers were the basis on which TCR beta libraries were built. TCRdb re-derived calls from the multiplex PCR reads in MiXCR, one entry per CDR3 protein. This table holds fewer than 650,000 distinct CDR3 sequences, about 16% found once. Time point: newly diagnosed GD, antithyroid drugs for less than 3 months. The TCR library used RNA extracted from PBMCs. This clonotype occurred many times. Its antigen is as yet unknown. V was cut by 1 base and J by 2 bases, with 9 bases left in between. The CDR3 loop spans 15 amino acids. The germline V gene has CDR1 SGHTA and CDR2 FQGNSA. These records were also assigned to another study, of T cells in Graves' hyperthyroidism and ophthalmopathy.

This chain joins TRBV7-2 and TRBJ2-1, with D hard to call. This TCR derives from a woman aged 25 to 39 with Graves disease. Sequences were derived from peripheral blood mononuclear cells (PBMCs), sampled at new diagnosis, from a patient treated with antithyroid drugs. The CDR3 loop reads CASSLVGSTYNEQFF. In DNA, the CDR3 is TGTGCCAGCAGCTTAGTGGGTTCTACCTACAATGAGCAGTTCTTC.